These 8 T cell receptor beta chains were all obtained from the same sample, sequenced in a study of T-cell reconstitution after alpha-beta-depleted transplantation in children. During its preparation, the TCRbeta library received unique molecular identifiers. One entry per CDR3 protein results from TCRdb running MiXCR on the PCR reads. The sample comprises more than 200,000 distinct CDR3 sequences, under 30% of which are singletons, and less than 3.5% rests with the top ten. The starting material was PBMCs, obtained before TCRalphabeta/CD19-depleted stem cell transplant. The receptors derive from a girl aged 2-10 years with Fanconi anemia, due to receive a stem cell transplant.

The genes are TRBV20-1 and TRBJ1-5; D gene unclear. V lost 0 bases to trimming and J lost 7 bases, with 10 bases between them. CDR1 is DFQATT, CDR2 SNEGSKA, per germline (reference sequence). The CDR3 loop spans 13 amino acids. The CDR3 DNA reads as TGCAGTGCTAGAGATTCATTCCGGCAGCCCCAGCATTTT. Its protein is CSARDSFRQPQHF.

The chain uses TRBV7-9 and TRBJ1-1; TRBD1 matches at 11 bases. The germline gives CDR1 SEHNR, CDR2 FQNEAQ (reference sequence). This CDR3 spans 16 amino acids. The ends lost 5 bases at V and 1 base at J; junction bases unmatched: 6. DNA of the CDR3: TGTGCCAGCAGCCCGAGGGACAGGGGGACGAACACTGAAGCTTTCTTT. The encoded protein is CASSPRDRGTNTEAFF.

This clonotype was seen a few times. The V and J genes are TRBV6-2 or TRBV6-3 and TRBJ2-7, with 10 bases aligning to TRBD2. The length of the CDR3 is 16 residues. In germline, CDR1 is MNHEY, CDR2 SVGEGT. V lost 6 bases and J lost 0; bases outside the gene matches: 8. As DNA, the CDR3 is TGTGCCAGCAGCGTTGGACTAGCGGAGAGCTCCTACGAGCAGTACTTC. This codes for CASSVGLAESSYEQYF.

The chain combines TRBV6-7 with TRBJ2-2, with D hard to call. TRBV6-7 is designated an ORF whose function remains uncertain. The CDR3 totals 13 residues. Trimming pared 8 bases from V and 6 bases from J, leaving 13 bases between. The DNA for the CDR3 is TGTGCCAGCGACATAGGTCAGGCCGGGGAGCTGTTTTTT. Its translation is CASDIGQAGELFF.

This clonotype was counted between two and nine times. V usage is TRBV28 and J usage is TRBJ2-7; 10 bases agree with TRBD2. The V and J ends lost 5 bases and 4 bases, in that order; junction bases with no gene match: 14. The CDR3 totals 17 residues. CDR1 is MDHEN, CDR2 SYDVKM, per germline. CDR3 amino acids: CASSPPKRGGLKYEQYF. Written as DNA, the CDR3 is TGTGCCAGCAGTCCACCCAAGCGGGGGGGCCTTAAATACGAGCAGTACTTC. The full variable domain, with the rest looked up from reference TRBV28 and TRBJ2-7, is DVKVTQSSRYLVKRTGEKVFLECVQDMDHENMFWYRQDPGLGLRLIYFSYDVKMKEKGDIPEGYSVSREKKERFSLILESASTNQTSMYLCASSPPKRGGLKYEQYFGPGTRLTVT.

This CDR3 reads CASRERPNTEAFF. CDR3 sequence (DNA): TGCGCCAGCAGGGAACGGCCGAACACTGAAGCTTTCTTT. The J gene is TRBJ1-1, the V gene TRBV10-1, with D uncertain. Germline-derived CDR1 and CDR2 are WNHNN and SYGVQD (reference sequence). The V end was cut by 6 bases, the J end by 1 base, with 9 bases between. This CDR3 has 13 amino acids.

The V gene is TRBV6-1, the J gene TRBJ2-5; 10 bases are shared with TRBD2. Trimming at V came to 6 bases and at J to 2 bases, leaving 9 bases not matched to a gene. CDR3 size: 16 residues. Germline CDR1 reads MNHNS; CDR2 reads SASEGT. CDR3 amino acids: CASRPGLAREQETQYF. DNA for the CDR3: TGTGCCAGCAGGCCGGGACTAGCGAGAGAACAAGAGACCCAGTACTTC.

This clonotype was counted at least ten times. The CDR3 DNA is TGCAGCGTTATCCGGGACAACTCCTACGAGCAGTACTTC. It encodes CSVIRDNSYEQYF. The chain links TRBV29-1 to TRBJ2-7; tentatively, D is TRBD1 (6 bases). Germline V lookup: CDR1 SQVTM, CDR2 ANQGSEA. The CDR3 is 13 residues long. V was cut by 5 bases and J by 0 bases, with 11 bases left in between.